One sample yielded the 9 T cell receptor beta chains listed below, sequenced in a study of cytomegalovirus exposure and HLA in healthy donors. Use of 60 Vbeta and 13 Jbeta primers characterized the PCR. Sequencing used immunoSEQ multiplex PCR; TCRdb keeps in-frame clones, though not all of them. Here the sample spans about 110,000 clones, 76% being singletons. The sample was PBMCs. These receptors all stem from a woman in her forties or fifties in good health and CMV-seropositive.

This clone showed up just once. CDR3 DNA: TGTGCCATCAGTGTCAGGGACAGGGGGTTAGACTATGGCTACACCTTC. As protein: CAISVRDRGLDYGYTF. J is TRBJ1-2 and V is TRBV10-3, with 11 bases matching TRBD1. Germline loops: CDR1 ENHRY, CDR2 SYGVKD. CDR3 length: 16 amino acids. V gave up 4 bases and J gave up 3 bases; unmatched junction bases: 7.

This clone showed up just a few times. The chain joins TRBV7-9 to TRBJ2-1; unclear D gene. The V end lost 3 bases, the J end lost 0 bases, and 9 bases lay between the germline ends. This CDR3 has 15 residues. Germline lookup yields CDR1 SEHNR and CDR2 FQNEAQ (reference sequence). The DNA of the CDR3 is TGTGCCAGCAGCTTGGGTTGGAGCTCCTACAATGAGCAGTTCTTC. It codes for CASSLGWSSYNEQFF. Supplemented by reference TRBV7-9 and TRBJ2-1, the full variable domain reads DTGVSQNPRHKITKRGQNVTFRCDPISEHNRLYWYRQTLGQGPEFLTYFQNEAQLEKSRLLSDRFSAERPKGSFSTLEIQRTEQGDSAMYLCASSLGWSSYNEQFFGPGTRLTVL.

There are a few counts of this clone. The CDR3 reads CASSLNLAGASNTGELFF. The CDR3 DNA reads TGTGCCAGCAGCCTAAATCTCGCGGGGGCCTCGAACACCGGGGAGCTGTTTTTT. The chain couples TRBV4-2 to TRBJ2-2, with D perhaps matching TRBD2 (7 bases). CDR1 is LGHNA and CDR2 is YNFKEQ in the germline V gene. Trimming took 4 bases from V and 0 from J, leaving 18 bases between them. This CDR3 is built from 18 residues.

This chain joins TRBV6-1 and TRBJ1-1, with D uncertain. Germline lookup yields CDR1 MNHNS and CDR2 SASEGT. The CDR3 spans 14 residues. The V and J ends lost 4 bases and 5 bases respectively, with 14 bases between them. The CDR3 DNA follows: TGTGCCAGCAGTGTTCCTTTGAGAGGGACTGAAGCTTTCTTT. Protein sequence: CASSVPLRGTEAFF.

Turning to this clone: Distinct nucleotide sequences in the sample also encode this CDR3. This chain uses TRBV6-5 with TRBJ2-1, with D maybe TRBD2 (6 bases). Trimming pared 2 bases from V and 0 bases from J, leaving 8 bases between. This CDR3 contains 15 residues. CDR1 and CDR2 from the germline V gene are MNHEY and SVGAGI. The CDR3 region has the DNA TGTGCCAGCAGTTACGGGGGGAGCTCCTACAATGAGCAGTTCTTC. Encoded protein: CASSYGGSSYNEQFF.

This clone has only a few counts. The CDR3 DNA is TGTGCCAGCAGCTTAGGACAGTCTGGAAACACCATATATTTT. Amino acid sequence: CASSLGQSGNTIYF. J is TRBJ1-3 and V is TRBV11-2, with D tentatively TRBD1 (5 bases). CDR1 SGHAT and CDR2 FQNNGV come from the germline V gene. V lost 1 base to trimming and J lost 1 base, with 5 bases between them. The CDR3 extends over 14 amino acids.

The chain has TRBV7-2 and TRBJ2-3; TRBD2 is a possible D gene (6 bases). In germline, CDR1 is SGHTA, CDR2 FQGNSA. The CDR3 has 13 amino acids. The V and J ends lost 1 base and 11 bases respectively, with 13 bases between them. CDR3 protein: CASSLDRAGGQYF. The CDR3 DNA sequence: TGTGCCAGCAGCTTAGATAGGGCCGGGGGGCAGTATTTT.

V is TRBV11-2 and J is TRBJ2-3; 11 bases align to TRBD1. V dropped 5 bases and J dropped 2; count of bases not matched to a gene: 6. CDR3 length: 16 residues. Germline V gene lookup returns CDR1 SGHAT and CDR2 FQNNGV. CDR3 DNA: TGTGCCAGCAGCCCCGGGGACAGGGGGTCCACAGATACGCAGTATTTT. Its translation is CASSPGDRGSTDTQYF.

The chain links TRBV7-2 to TRBJ1-6; possibly TRBD1 for D (6 bases). Trimming removed 2 bases from V and 7 bases from J, with 12 bases in between. The CDR3 has 15 residues. Germline V CDR1 and CDR2: SGHTA, FQGNSA. CDR3 DNA sequence: TGTGCCAGCAGCTTACAACAGGGTGGGAATTCACCCCTCCACTTT. Translating gives CASSLQQGGNSPLHF.